This T cell receptor (beta chain) was observed in a study of chemoradiotherapy in HPV16-positive cancers. The overall study: Candidate HPV-specific T-cell clones and common TCR motifs came from functional assays in a couple of HPV16-positive patients. Study outcomes and limitations: Non-HPV-specific T cells did not expand in tumors during treatment, whereas candidate HPV-specific clones and E7-related motifs did. The functional HPV-specific definition rests on just a couple of HPV16-positive patients.

This clone showed up just once. Its specificity is not known. This table comes from immunoSEQ multiplex PCR, and its TCRdb copy is limited to in-frame clones, with some not included. The table lists 53,000 or so clones, about 92% of them singletons, with roughly 3% in the top ten. The sequence was obtained from a human donor with HPV-associated anogenital cancer. This material consisted of blood, taken from a patient who underwent chemoradiotherapy.

The CDR3 reads CASSDRVLNTEAFF. The DNA of the CDR3 is TGTGCCAGCAGCGACAGGGTTTTGAACACTGAAGCTTTCTTT. This chain joins TRBV7-9 and TRBJ1-1; 7 positions agree with TRBD1. The CDR3 is 14 residues long. Germline V gene sequence: CDR1 SEHNR, CDR2 FQNEAQ (reference sequence). The junction had 3 bases not matched to a gene; V was cut back by 5 bases and J by 0 bases.